The 23 T cell receptor beta chains below come from one sample, sequenced in a study of T cell responses to AZD1222 COVID-19 vaccine. Clones were sequenced by immunoSEQ multiplex PCR, and TCRdb holds only the in-frame ones, with some missing. The table has approximately 100,000 clones, around nine tenths seen once. This specimen consisted of peripheral blood, obtained 28 days after the second AZD1222 dose. The receptors were sampled from an adult who received the AZD1222 COVID-19 vaccine.

A single count supports this clone. The chain recombines TRBV27 with TRBJ1-2, with TRBD1 matching over 7 bases. CDR3 length equals 14 residues. The junction had 6 bases not matched to a gene; V was cut back by 3 bases and J by 5 bases. Germline values: CDR1 MNHEY, CDR2 SMNVEV (reference sequence). CDR3 protein: CASSFDREGYGYTF. In nucleotides, the CDR3 is TGTGCCAGCAGTTTCGACAGGGAGGGGTATGGCTACACCTTC.

The rearrangement joins TRBV28 to TRBJ1-1; 7 bases match TRBD1. CDR3 size: 14 residues. CDR1 is MDHEN, CDR2 SYDVKM, per germline. The V segment lost 6 bases and the J segment 5 bases; nucleotides outside the gene matches: 9. The CDR3 coding sequence is TGTGCCAGCAGGCGCGGCGACAGGGAAACTGAAGCTTTCTTT. Its protein product is CASRRGDRETEAFF.

This rearrangement joins TRBV19 to TRBJ1-6; TRBD1 might be the D (6 bases). Germline V CDR1 and CDR2: LNHDA, SQIVND (reference sequence). The CDR3 is 18 amino acids. V shed 6 bases and J shed 9 bases, with 27 bases lying between them. The CDR3 region is CASSYGTIVGGKSSPLHF. The DNA for the CDR3 is TGTGCCAGTAGCTACGGGACAATCGTCGGGGGCAAAAGTTCACCCCTCCACTTT. Looking up the rest from reference TRBV19 and TRBJ1-6 gives the full variable domain: DGGITQSPKYLFRKEGQNVTLSCEQNLNHDAMYWYRQDPGQGLRLIYYSQIVNDFQKGDIAEGYSVSREKKESFPLTVTSAQKNPTAFYLCASSYGTIVGGKSSPLHFGNGTRLTVT.

The chain carries TRBV10-3 and TRBJ1-2, with D maybe TRBD1 (6 bases). The CDR3 runs to 16 residues. V lost 4 bases and J lost 4, with 19 bases in between. Germline CDR1 reads ENHRY; CDR2 reads SYGVKD. The CDR3 sequence is CAISANQDSSSYGYTF. CDR3 nucleotide sequence: TGTGCCATCAGTGCAAACCAGGACAGTAGCTCCTATGGCTACACCTTC.

This chain joins TRBV2 and TRBJ1-5; TRBD1 matches at 7 bases. The trim removed 6 bases at V and 0 bases at J, leaving 5 bases unmatched. Germline V CDR1 and CDR2: SNHLY, FYNNEI. This CDR3 is built from 15 residues. For the CDR3, the DNA is TGTGCCAGCAGCGGGACAGTTAATAGCAATCAGCCCCAGCATTTT. It translates to CASSGTVNSNQPQHF. Variable domain in full (rest from reference TRBV2 and TRBJ1-5): EPEVTQTPSHQVTQMGQEVILRCVPISNHLYFYWYRQILGQKVEFLVSFYNNEISEKSEIFDDQFSVERPDGSNFTLKIRSTKLEDSAMYFCASSGTVNSNQPQHFGDGTRLSIL.

This clone came up once. The J gene is TRBJ2-7, the V gene TRBV6-5; D is unclear. Germline assignment: CDR1 MNHEY and CDR2 SVGAGI. Deletions cut 0 bases from V and 5 bases from J, with 11 bases between. This CDR3 is built from 14 residues. CDR3 DNA sequence: TGTGCCAGCAGTTACTCGATCCAGGACGACGAGCAGTACTTC. The encoded protein is CASSYSIQDDEQYF.

This clone has just one count. This CDR3 reads CASSNQGAESYGYTF. The DNA for the CDR3 is TGTGCCAGCAGTAACCAGGGGGCAGAGAGCTATGGCTACACCTTC. The chain has TRBV6-5 and TRBJ1-2, with 8 bases identical to TRBD1. CDR1 MNHEY and CDR2 SVGAGI come from the germline V gene. Germline trimming cut 5 bases from V and 4 bases from J; bases unmatched to any gene: 9. The CDR3 runs 15 residues.

The genes are TRBV6-4 and TRBJ2-2; tentative D call: TRBD1 (6 bases). Germline V lookup: CDR1 MRHNA, CDR2 SNTAGT. V shed 3 bases and J shed 5 bases, with 16 bases lying between them. The CDR3 is 16 residues long. CDR3 residues: CASSEAAGVVTGELFF. The CDR3 nucleotides are TGTGCCAGCAGTGAGGCGGCAGGGGTCGTAACCGGGGAGCTGTTTTTT.

The V and J genes are TRBV14 and TRBJ1-6; 7 positions match TRBD1. Trimming cost V 4 bases and J 5 bases; bases outside gene matches: 5. CDR3 length equals 15 residues. Germline V gene data show CDR1 as SGHDN and CDR2 as FVKESK. CDR3 loop: CASSLGGTDNSPLHF. The CDR3 nucleotides read TGTGCCAGCAGCCTTGGCGGGACAGATAATTCACCCCTCCACTTT.

CDR3 sequence: CAWTKGAREKLFF. CDR3 DNA: TGTGCCTGGACAAAAGGGGCCAGGGAAAAACTGTTTTTT. The rearrangement uses TRBV30 and TRBJ1-4; a possible D gene is TRBD1 (5 bases). The CDR3 length is 13 residues. The V and J ends lost 4 bases and 8 bases respectively, with 14 bases between them. Germline V gene data show CDR1 as GTSNPN and CDR2 as SVGIG (reference sequence). The full variable domain, with the rest looked up from reference TRBV30 and TRBJ1-4, is SQTIHQWPATLVQPVGSPLSLECTVEGTSNPNLYWYRQAAGRGLQLLFYSVGIGQISSEVPQNLSASRPQDRQFILSSKKLLLSDSGFYLCAWTKGAREKLFFGSGTQLSVL.

This clone was seen more than once but under ten times. The chain couples TRBV5-1 to TRBJ2-2; D is unresolved. The length of the CDR3 is 16 residues. Trimming removed 0 bases at V and 0 bases at J, with 9 bases between. Germline V gene lookup returns CDR1 SGHRS and CDR2 YFSETQ. CDR3 residues: CASSLAGTPNTGELFF. CDR3 in DNA: TGCGCCAGCAGCTTGGCAGGAACTCCGAACACCGGGGAGCTGTTTTTT.

The CDR3, as DNA: TGTGCCAGCAGCTTGATCCGAGCGGAGAACTACAATGAGCAGTTCTTC. Translated, it gives CASSLIRAENYNEQFF. The chain recombines TRBV11-2 with TRBJ2-1; possible D gene TRBD2, 5 bases. The V end was cut by 3 bases, the J end by 3 bases, with 15 bases between. Germline V lookup: CDR1 SGHAT, CDR2 FQNNGV. This CDR3 has 16 amino acids.

The CDR3 sequence: CASSPQVEKLFF. CDR3 sequence (DNA): TGTGCCAGCAGCCCCCAAGTGGAAAAACTGTTTTTT. The rearrangement uses TRBV7-9 and TRBJ1-4; D uncertain. The CDR3 consists of 12 residues. Germline lookup yields CDR1 SEHNR and CDR2 FQNEAQ (reference sequence). V lost 5 bases and J 8 bases, leaving 9 bases between the germline ends.

The V gene is TRBV11-2, the J gene TRBJ2-1; D remains ambiguous. Looked up from germline, CDR1 is SGHAT and CDR2 is FQNNGV. Trimming left V 1 base short and J 9 bases short, with 7 bases between. The CDR3 is 12 residues long. CDR3 residues: CASSLGPPEQFF. In DNA form, the CDR3 reads TGTGCCAGCAGCTTAGGTCCGCCTGAGCAGTTCTTC.

This clone was counted at least ten times. The V call is TRBV6-1, the J call TRBJ1-3; possible D gene TRBD1, 6 bases. Looked up from germline, CDR1 is MNHNS and CDR2 is SASEGT. V shed 4 bases and J shed 4 bases, with 17 bases lying between them. The CDR3 has 16 residues. Here the CDR3 reads CASSVNSRTAGNTIYF. The CDR3 DNA follows: TGTGCCAGCAGTGTGAATTCCCGGACAGCCGGAAACACCATATATTTT.

The chain couples TRBV5-6 to TRBJ1-2; 7 nucleotides match TRBD1. Trimming at V came to 0 bases and at J to 3 bases, leaving 8 bases not matched to a gene. The germline CDR1 and CDR2 sequences are SGHDT and YYEEEE. The length of the CDR3 is 16 residues. CDR3 residues: CASSLADGTADYGYTF. CDR3 nucleotide sequence: TGTGCCAGCAGCTTGGCCGACGGGACAGCGGACTATGGCTACACCTTC.

This clone was detected only a few times. The chain employs TRBV18 and TRBJ1-2; maybe TRBD1 (5 bases). The CDR3 loop spans 13 amino acids. V lost 0 bases and J lost 5, with 7 bases in between. The germline CDR1 and CDR2 sequences are KGHSH and LQKENI. The CDR3 DNA reads TGTGCCAGCTCACCACCGGGGGGGTATGGCTACACCTTC. Translated: CASSPPGGYGYTF. Supplemented by reference TRBV18 and TRBJ1-2, the full variable domain reads NAGVMQNPRHLVRRRGQEARLRCSPMKGHSHVYWYRQLPEEGLKFMVYLQKENIIDESGMPKERFSAEFPKEGPSILRIQQVVRGDSAAYFCASSPPGGYGYTFGSGTRLTVV.

This chain joins TRBV28 and TRBJ2-1; 7 nucleotides line up with TRBD2. Trimming cost V 2 bases and J 4 bases; bases outside gene matches: 20. The CDR3 length is 20 residues. CDR1 is MDHEN and CDR2 is SYDVKM in the germline V gene. CDR3 nucleotide sequence: TGTGCCAGCAGTTTAGGTGAGGGACTACTCGGCTGGGGCTCATACAATGAGCAGTTCTTC. Its protein is CASSLGEGLLGWGSYNEQFF. The full variable domain, completed using reference TRBV28 and TRBJ2-1, is DVKVTQSSRYLVKRTGEKVFLECVQDMDHENMFWYRQDPGLGLRLIYFSYDVKMKEKGDIPEGYSVSREKKERFSLILESASTNQTSMYLCASSLGEGLLGWGSYNEQFFGPGTRLTVL.

The gene calls are TRBV11-2 and TRBJ2-7; D may match TRBD1 or TRBD2 (5 bases each). V was pared by 4 bases and J by 5 bases, with 12 bases between. Germline V gene lookup returns CDR1 SGHAT and CDR2 FQNNGV. This CDR3 is 13 amino acids long. CDR3 amino acids: CASSSLGGHEQYF. The CDR3 nucleotides read TGTGCCAGCAGCTCCCTTGGGGGACACGAGCAGTACTTC. The full variable domain, rest sourced from reference TRBV11-2 and TRBJ2-7, is EAGVAQSPRYKIIEKRQSVAFWCNPISGHATLYWYQQILGQGPKLLIQFQNNGVVDDSQLPKDRFSAERLKGVDSTLKIQPAKLEDSAVYLCASSSLGGHEQYFGPGTRLTVT.

The chain links TRBV3-1 (or the pseudogene TRBV3-2) to TRBJ2-7; tentative D call: TRBD2 (6 bases). Trimming cost V 6 bases and J 7 bases, with 16 bases left between them. The CDR3 consists of 13 residues. The germline CDR1 and CDR2 sequences are LGHDT and YNNKEL (reference sequence). This CDR3 reads CASSSSAFAEQYF. The CDR3 coding sequence is TGTGCCAGCAGTTCTAGCGCTTTCGCGGAGCAGTACTTC.

The chain links TRBV3-1 (or the pseudogene TRBV3-2) to TRBJ2-2, with D perhaps TRBD1 (5 bases). CDR1 is LGHDT, CDR2 YNNKEL, per germline (reference sequence). V gave up 5 bases and J gave up 4 bases, with 11 bases separating them. The CDR3 contains 14 residues. The CDR3 DNA reads TGTGCCAGCAGCTATCCAGGGTTCACCGGGGAGCTGTTTTTT. Translating gives CASSYPGFTGELFF.

The chain uses TRBV2 and TRBJ2-5; D is unclear. The CDR3 sequence is 13 residues long. V lost 7 bases and J lost 5, with 14 bases in between. The V gene's germline CDR1 is SNHLY and CDR2 FYNNEI. The CDR3 reads CASTDWGSETQYF. The CDR3 DNA reads as TGTGCCAGCACCGACTGGGGATCTGAGACCCAGTACTTC.

V usage is TRBV2 and J usage is TRBJ2-1; D may be TRBD2 (6 bases). The CDR3 length is 15 residues. CDR1 is SNHLY and CDR2 is FYNNEI in the germline V gene. Trimming stripped 2 bases from V and 0 bases from J, with 8 bases between. The CDR3 sequence is CASSELATSYNEQFF. As DNA, the CDR3 is TGTGCCAGCAGTGAACTAGCGACCTCCTACAATGAGCAGTTCTTC.